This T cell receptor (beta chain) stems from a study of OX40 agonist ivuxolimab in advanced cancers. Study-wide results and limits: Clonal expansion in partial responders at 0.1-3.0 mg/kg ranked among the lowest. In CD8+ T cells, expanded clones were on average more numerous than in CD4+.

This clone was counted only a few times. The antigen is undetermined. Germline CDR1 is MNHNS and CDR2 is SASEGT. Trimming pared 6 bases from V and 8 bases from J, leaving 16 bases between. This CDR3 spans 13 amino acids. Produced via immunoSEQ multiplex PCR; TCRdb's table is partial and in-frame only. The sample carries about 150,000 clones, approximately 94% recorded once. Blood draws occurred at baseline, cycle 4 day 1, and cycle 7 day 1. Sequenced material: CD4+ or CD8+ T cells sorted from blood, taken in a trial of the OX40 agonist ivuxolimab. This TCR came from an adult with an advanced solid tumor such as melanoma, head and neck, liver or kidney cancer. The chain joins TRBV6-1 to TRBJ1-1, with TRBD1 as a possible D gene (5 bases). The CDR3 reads CASRESGTAEAFF. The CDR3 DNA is TGTGCCAGCAGAGAATCCGGGACGGCGGAAGCTTTCTTT.